This T cell receptor (beta chain) was captured by sequencing in a study of T-cell memory formation after mild COVID-19. Germline V CDR1 and CDR2: DFQATT, SNEGSKA (reference sequence). There are 15 residues in the CDR3. Trimming removed 0 bases at V and 0 bases at J, with 12 bases between. TCRdb reprocessed the 5' RACE reads with MiXCR, giving one entry per CDR3 protein. The table has hundreds of thousands of distinct CDR3 sequences, around 21% seen once; the top ten hold approximately 12%. The sample comprised PBMCs or a T cell subset sorted from them (not recorded which). The V call is TRBV20-1, the J call TRBJ2-7, with D uncertain. This receptor was obtained from an adult woman who had mild COVID-19 (a few samples of this study predate the infection). Cell type and time point are not known. The CDR3 spells CSARDGGVSSYEQYF. CDR3 DNA: TGCAGTGCTAGAGATGGTGGGGTCAGCTCCTACGAGCAGTACTTC.